This entry describes one TCR beta chain. Its antigen is still unknown. The germline V gene has CDR1 KGHSH and CDR2 LQKENI. The CDR3 is 17 residues long. V lost 4 bases to trimming and J lost 2 bases, with 15 bases between them. The data were produced by immunoSEQ multiplex PCR, yet TCRdb's version contains in-frame clones alone and is incomplete. The sample has 130,000 to 150,000 clones; approximately 90% are singletons. This specimen belongs to a study of T cell responses to AZD1222 COVID-19 vaccine. Findings and limits, study-wide: Dominant at 160-218 and 743-854, vaccine-associated CD4 TCRs also spanned spike.

This sample comprised peripheral blood, obtained on day 0 of AZD1222 vaccination. V gene TRBV18 combines with J gene TRBJ2-6; maybe TRBD1 (6 bases). The TCR originated in an adult in good health. For the CDR3, the DNA is TGTGCCAGCTCACTGTTACAGGGACAAGCTGGGGCCAACGTCCTGACTTTC. It yields the protein CASSLLQGQAGANVLTF.